The T cell receptor beta chain described here comes from a study of T cell changes during pregnancy in multiple sclerosis. The CDR3 covers 13 residues. Germline assignment: CDR1 SGHDT and CDR2 YYEEEE. V was trimmed by 2 bases and J by 4 bases, leaving 9 bases between them. The repertoire was sequenced with immunoSEQ multiplex PCR; TCRdb's copy has only in-frame clones and lacks some. The data hold approximately 130,000 clones, with roughly 95% observed a single time. The chain uses TRBV5-6 and TRBJ1-2; D possibly corresponds to TRBD1 (5 bases). The clonotype was recovered from a female donor with multiple sclerosis, enrolled in a pregnancy study. The material was peripheral blood, obtained after pregnancy. The CDR3 region has the DNA TGTGCCAGCAGCTTCGGGGGTTCCTATGGCTACACCTTC. Amino acids: CASSFGGSYGYTF.